The clone carrying this TCR beta chain has a single count. The antigen is not known. The data stem from a study of cytomegalovirus exposure and HLA in healthy donors. Germline V CDR1 and CDR2: SGHRS, YFSETQ. The CDR3 has 15 amino acids. Trimming stripped 0 bases from V and 0 bases from J, with 9 bases between. Points from the study as a whole: Among CMV-associated TCR beta chains, most appeared HLA-restricted in a later analysis.

The PCR ran on 60 Vbeta and 13 Jbeta primers. Some clones are missing from TCRdb's copy, which holds only in-frame ones; the method was immunoSEQ multiplex PCR. Of under 140,000 clones listed, approximately 80% are singletons. The receptor's source is a man younger than 45 in good health and CMV-seropositive. The chain carries TRBV5-1 and TRBJ1-1; D not resolved. The source material was PBMCs. The CDR3 loop is CASSLVAGMNTEAFF. The CDR3 DNA reads TGCGCCAGCAGCTTGGTGGCAGGAATGAACACTGAAGCTTTCTTT.